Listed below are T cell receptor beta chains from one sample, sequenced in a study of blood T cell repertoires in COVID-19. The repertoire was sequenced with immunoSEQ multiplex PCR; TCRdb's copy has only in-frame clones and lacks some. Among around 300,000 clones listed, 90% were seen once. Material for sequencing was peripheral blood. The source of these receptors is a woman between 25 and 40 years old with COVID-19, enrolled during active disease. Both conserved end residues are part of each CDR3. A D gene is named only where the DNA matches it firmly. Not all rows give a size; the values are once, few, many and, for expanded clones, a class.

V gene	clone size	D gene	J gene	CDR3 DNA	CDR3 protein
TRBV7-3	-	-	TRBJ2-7	TGTGCCAGCAGCGCAAAGGGCAGGGGCGAGCAGTACTTC	CASSAKGRGEQYF
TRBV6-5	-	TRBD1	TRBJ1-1	TGTGCCAGCAGTTCCTATCCTCGGACAGGGAACACTGAAGCTTTCTTT	CASSSYPRTGNTEAFF
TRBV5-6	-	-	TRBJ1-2	TGTGCCAGCAGCTTGTATCAGGGAATAGTCGATGGCTACACCTTC	CASSLYQGIVDGYTF
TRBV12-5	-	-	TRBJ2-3	TGTGCTAGTGGTTTGGGTACGGGAGAGGTAGATACGCAGTATTTT	CASGLGTGEVDTQYF
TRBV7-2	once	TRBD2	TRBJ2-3	TGTGCCAGCAGCCCCCCGGGCGGGAGATCGAATACGCAGTATTTT	CASSPPGGRSNTQYF
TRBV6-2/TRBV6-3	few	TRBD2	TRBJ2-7	TGTGCCAGCAGTTACTCGGGGGGGACTACCTACGAGCAGTACTTC	CASSYSGGTTYEQYF
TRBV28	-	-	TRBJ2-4	TGTGCCAGCAGCCCCAGGGAAAACATTCAGTACTTC	CASSPRENIQYF
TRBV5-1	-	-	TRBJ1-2	TGCGCCAGCAGCCCGAGAACGACAGCTTCTAACTATGGCTACACCTTC	CASSPRTTASNYGYTF
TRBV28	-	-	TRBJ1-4	TGTGCCAGCAGTCTGGCAACATTTGCAACTAATGAAAAACTGTTTTTT	CASSLATFATNEKLFF
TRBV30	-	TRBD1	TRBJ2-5	TGTGCCTGGAGCCCGGGACAGGCTTCGGAGACCCAGTACTTC	CAWSPGQASETQYF
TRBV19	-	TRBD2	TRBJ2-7	TGTGCCAGTAGTAAAAAGGGTAGCGGGAGGGCCTACAATGACCACGAGCAGTACTTC	CASSKKGSGRAYNDHEQYF
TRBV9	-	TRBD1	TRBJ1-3	TGTGCCAGCAGCGAGACAGGGGCTGGAAACACCATATATTTT	CASSETGAGNTIYF
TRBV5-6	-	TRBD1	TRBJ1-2	TGTGCCAGCTCGAGGACAGGCCACTATGGCTACACCTTC	CASSRTGHYGYTF
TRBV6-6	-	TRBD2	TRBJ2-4	TGTGCCAGCAGTCCCCGGAGTAGCGGGAGGGCCTCAGCCAAAAACATTCAGTACTTC	CASSPRSSGRASAKNIQYF
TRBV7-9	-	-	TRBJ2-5	TGTGCCAGCAGCTTAGTTGGCGGTCCGGAGGATGAGACCCAGTACTTC	CASSLVGGPEDETQYF
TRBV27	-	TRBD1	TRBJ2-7	TGTGCCACCAACACAGGGGGCCAAACCTACGAGCAGTACTTC	CATNTGGQTYEQYF
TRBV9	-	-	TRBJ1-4	TGTGCCAGCAGCGCCGCGGGGCCAAATGAAAAACTGTTTTTT	CASSAAGPNEKLFF
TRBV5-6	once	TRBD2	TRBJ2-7	TGTGCCAGCAGCTCAACAATTTCTACTGGGACTACTTCCTACGAGCAGTACTTC	CASSSTISTGTTSYEQYF
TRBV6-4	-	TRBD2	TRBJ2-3	TGTGCCAGCAGCCCCGGACTAGCCCCGTTGGGTACGCAGTATTTT	CASSPGLAPLGTQYF
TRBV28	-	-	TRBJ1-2	TGTGCCAGCAGTTTTGACAGCGTCTATGGCTACACCTTC	CASSFDSVYGYTF
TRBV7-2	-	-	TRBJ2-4	TGTGCCAGCAGCTTAGGGGCAATAGCGGCAGTAGCCAAAAACATTCAGTACTTC	CASSLGAIAAVAKNIQYF
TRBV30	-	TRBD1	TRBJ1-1	TGTGCCTGGAGTGGGTTTGCAGGGGGCGGCACTGAAGCTTTCTTT	CAWSGFAGGGTEAFF
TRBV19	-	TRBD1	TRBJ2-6	TGTGCCAGTAGTACCTCGACAGGGGCAAGGAGCTCTGGGGCCAACGTCCTGACTTTC	CASSTSTGARSSGANVLTF
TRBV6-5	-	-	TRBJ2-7	TGTGCCAGCACAGGGCGGACCTACGAGCAGTACTTC	CASTGRTYEQYF
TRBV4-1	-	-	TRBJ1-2	TGCGCCAGCAGCGATTCGGTCTATGGCTACACCTTC	CASSDSVYGYTF
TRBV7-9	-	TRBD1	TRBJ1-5	TGTGCCAGCAGCTTAGGACAGGGGCCCAATCAGCCCCAGCATTTT	CASSLGQGPNQPQHF
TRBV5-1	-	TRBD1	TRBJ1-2	TGCGCCAGCAGCCCTACGGGACAGAGCTGGGGCTACACCTTC	CASSPTGQSWGYTF
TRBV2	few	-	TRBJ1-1	TGTGCCAGCACCTCGGGGAAAATAGGTACTGAAGCTTTCTTT	CASTSGKIGTEAFF
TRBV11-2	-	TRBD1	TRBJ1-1	TGTGCCAGCAGCTTAGGGGACAGGGCGAACACTGAAGCTTTCTTT	CASSLGDRANTEAFF
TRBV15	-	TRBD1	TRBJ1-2	TGTGCCACCAGCCGGAAGACAGGGGAAAACTATGGCTACACCTTC	CATSRKTGENYGYTF